The 19 T cell receptor beta chains listed next were all sequenced from one sample in a study of blood T cell repertoires in COVID-19. Measured with immunoSEQ multiplex PCR; TCRdb has only the in-frame clones, and not every one. This sample has about 180,000 clones, with 80% found just once. Material for sequencing was PBMCs or T cells enriched from blood (not recorded which). These receptors came from a man aged 60 to 75 who had been exposed to COVID-19.

CDR3 loop: CASSLGQSSFGEQFF. DNA for the CDR3: TGTGCCAGCAGCCTTGGACAGAGCAGTTTCGGTGAGCAGTTCTTC. This chain links TRBV3-1 (or the pseudogene TRBV3-2) with TRBJ2-1; a possible D gene is TRBD1 (6 bases). Germline-derived CDR1 and CDR2 are LGHDT and YNNKEL (reference sequence). Trimming removed 4 bases from V and 9 bases from J, with 19 bases in between. The CDR3 is 15 residues long.

The chain links TRBV23-1 to TRBJ2-7, with D tentatively TRBD1 (5 bases). TRBV23-1 is designated an ORF whose function remains uncertain. CDR3 length: 15 amino acids. Trimming removed 4 bases at V and 1 base at J, with 14 bases between. CDR3 protein: CASSLQTVPSYEQYF. CDR3 DNA sequence: TGCGCCAGCAGTCTCCAGACAGTCCCTTCCTACGAGCAGTACTTC.

V and J are TRBV9 and TRBJ2-5; 10 bases line up with TRBD2. The ends lost 4 bases at V and 7 bases at J; junction bases unmatched: 7. The CDR3 runs 14 residues. Germline CDR1 reads SGDLS; CDR2 reads YYNGEE. Written as DNA, the CDR3 is TGTGCCAGCAGCTCTCTAGCGGGAGCATCGACCCAGTACTTC. Protein product: CASSSLAGASTQYF.

This chain links TRBV28 with TRBJ1-1; D remains unclear. V dropped 6 bases and J dropped 0 bases, with 11 bases sitting between them. The CDR3 totals 14 residues. Germline CDR1 and CDR2: MDHEN and SYDVKM. The CDR3 nucleotides read TGTGCCAGCAGAGAACAGCTCATGAACACTGAAGCTTTCTTT. This gives the protein CASREQLMNTEAFF.

The chain couples TRBV11-2 to TRBJ2-7; D might be TRBD2 (7 bases). Germline values: CDR1 SGHAT, CDR2 FQNNGV. The CDR3 loop spans 15 amino acids. The germline V and J ends were trimmed by 3 bases and 0 bases, with 12 bases remaining between them. The CDR3 DNA sequence: TGTGCCAGCAGCTTCGGGGGCGGGAGCTCCTACGAGCAGTACTTC. Its translation is CASSFGGGSSYEQYF.

The rearrangement joins TRBV30 to TRBJ2-4, with 11 bases that match TRBD1. The germline CDR1 and CDR2 sequences are GTSNPN and SVGIG (reference sequence). Trimming cost V 5 bases and J 4 bases; bases outside gene matches: 1. The CDR3 has 13 residues. The CDR3 nucleotides are TGTGCCTGGGGACAGGGGGCTAAAAACATTCAGTACTTC. This codes for CAWGQGAKNIQYF.

Of note for this clone: The junction does not match germline at one end; this may be a read error. The chain employs TRBV5-4 and TRBJ1-2; 8 bases agree with TRBD1. Germline CDR1 is SGHNT and CDR2 is YYREEE (reference sequence). CDR3 length: 12 amino acids. The DNA for the CDR3 is TGTGCCAGCAGCTTGAGTCAGGGGGCGGTAGCCTTC. It codes for CASSLSQGAVAF.

This clone was seen just once. The V call is TRBV25-1, the J call TRBJ2-5; weak D call: TRBD1 (5 bases). CDR3 length: 16 amino acids. Trimming left V 1 base short and J 5 bases short, with 17 bases between. Germline CDR1 MGHDK, CDR2 SYGVNS. The CDR3 spells CASSESWQGTWETQYF. As DNA, the CDR3 is TGTGCCAGCAGTGAATCTTGGCAGGGTACGTGGGAGACCCAGTACTTC.

This clone showed up just a few times. V gene TRBV6-5 combines with J gene TRBJ1-2; TRBD1 matches 11 bases. Per the germline V gene, CDR1 is MNHEY and CDR2 is SVGAGI. V dropped 2 bases and J dropped 4; count of bases not matched to a gene: 6. The CDR3 length is 16 residues. CDR3 protein: CASSYQRTGGGYGYTF. The CDR3 DNA sequence: TGTGCCAGCAGTTACCAAAGGACAGGGGGCGGCTATGGCTACACCTTC.

The rearrangement uses TRBV19 and TRBJ1-5; the D gene is possibly TRBD1 (6 bases). The CDR3 covers 15 residues. V lost 3 bases to trimming and J lost 2 bases, with 11 bases between them. Germline assignment: CDR1 LNHDA and CDR2 SQIVND (reference sequence). The CDR3 DNA reads as TGTGCCAGTAGTATGTTAGGGGGTGGCAATCAGCCCCAGCATTTT. Encoded protein: CASSMLGGGNQPQHF.

The genes are TRBV2 and TRBJ2-1; maybe TRBD1 (5 bases). Germline CDR1 and CDR2: SNHLY and FYNNEI. The germline V and J ends were trimmed by 1 base and 2 bases, with 12 bases remaining between them. The CDR3 is 16 amino acids. This CDR3 reads CASSEGGRRPYNEQFF. In DNA form, the CDR3 reads TGTGCCAGCAGTGAAGGGGGCAGGCGACCCTACAATGAGCAGTTCTTC.

The chain recombines TRBV7-3 with TRBJ2-1; 8 nucleotides line up with TRBD2. CDR1 and CDR2 from the germline V gene are SGHTA and FQGTGA. The V and J ends lost 5 bases and 2 bases, in that order; junction bases with no gene match: 5. The CDR3 covers 15 residues. As DNA, the CDR3 is TGTGCCAGCAGCCCCGGGACTAGGGCCTACAATGAGCAGTTCTTC. Translation: CASSPGTRAYNEQFF.

V is TRBV18 and J is TRBJ1-3; 10 bases align to TRBD1. The CDR3 is 13 residues long. Trimming at V came to 3 bases and at J to 7 bases, leaving 0 bases not matched to a gene. Germline V gene lookup returns CDR1 KGHSH and CDR2 LQKENI. The CDR3 here is CASSPGQGNTIYF. The CDR3 nucleotides read TGTGCCAGCTCACCGGGACAGGGGAACACCATATATTTT.

The chain couples TRBV5-1 to TRBJ2-5, with 13 positions matching TRBD2. This CDR3 spans 15 amino acids. Trimming removed 4 bases from V and 5 bases from J; junction bases left unmatched: 5. Germline CDR1 is SGHRS and CDR2 is YFSETQ. The CDR3 reads CASSPLAGGMETQYF. The CDR3 DNA is TGCGCCAGCAGCCCACTAGCGGGAGGGATGGAGACCCAGTACTTC.

This clone was observed a few times. V and J are TRBV2 and TRBJ2-7; weak D call: TRBD1 (6 bases). CDR1 is SNHLY and CDR2 is FYNNEI in the germline V gene. V lost 5 bases, J lost 3 bases, and 11 bases lay in between. This CDR3 is built from 13 residues. CDR3 sequence (DNA): TGTGCCAGCAGTCCCCCGGGACACTACGAGCAGTACTTC. Encoded protein: CASSPPGHYEQYF.

The genes are TRBV25-1 and TRBJ1-1; perhaps TRBD1 as D (6 bases). CDR1 is MGHDK, CDR2 SYGVNS, per germline. V was pared by 11 bases and J by 6 bases, with 19 bases between. The length of the CDR3 is 13 residues. The CDR3 loop reads CAALGDGGSEAFF. The CDR3 region has the DNA TGTGCCGCATTGGGGGATGGGGGCTCTGAAGCTTTCTTT.

The V and J genes are TRBV5-1 and TRBJ2-1; 10 bases agree with TRBD1. This CDR3 is 15 amino acids long. The J segment lost 9 bases and the V segment lost 4 bases, leaving 10 bases of the junction unmatched. Per the germline V gene, CDR1 is SGHRS and CDR2 is YFSETQ. The CDR3 protein is CASSATTGGSGEQFF. The CDR3 DNA sequence: TGCGCCAGCAGCGCGACGACAGGGGGCTCGGGTGAGCAGTTCTTC.

In its sample, this clone was seen a few times. The chain joins TRBV12-1 to TRBJ2-2; TRBD2, the table's D call, was not compared with the DNA. TRBV12-1 is a pseudogene. This CDR3 spans 15 amino acids. DNA of the CDR3: TGTGCCAGCAGCTTTAGCGGGAGGGCCGGCGGGGAGCTGTTTTTT. It codes for CASSFSGRAGGELFF.

V and J are TRBV7-6 and TRBJ2-7, with TRBD1 matching 10 bases. Germline CDR1 and CDR2: SGHVS and FNYEAQ. The CDR3 covers 14 residues. V dropped 1 base and J dropped 5; count of bases not matched to a gene: 2. In DNA, the CDR3 is TGTGCCAGCAGCTTAGTGACAGGGGGCCACGAGCAGTACTTC. It encodes CASSLVTGGHEQYF.